In this sample, the clone carrying this TCR beta chain turned up many times. Its antigen is not known. MiXCR, run by TCRdb on the 5' RACE reads, gives a single entry per CDR3 protein. Seen here are about 140,000 distinct CDR3 sequences, approximately 32% observed once, and the top ten hold around 6.2%. The sample comes from a study of CD8 T cells in ankylosing spondylitis. Notes on the study in general: There was a TCR beta motif, made of eight highly homologous variants, that appeared characteristic of ankylosing spondylitis blood.

The receptor's source is a male donor with ankylosing spondylitis. Sequencing used synovial fluid, either unsorted or a sorted T cell fraction (not recorded which).

The CDR3 DNA sequence: TGTGCCAGCAGCCAAAAGACCAACCAGAACACCGGGGAGCTGTTTTTT. Translation: CASSQKTNQNTGELFF. The V gene is TRBV7-8, the J gene TRBJ2-2; D is undetermined. The CDR3 length is 16 residues. V was trimmed by 5 bases and J by 1 base, leaving 14 bases between them. Germline V lookup: CDR1 SGHVS, CDR2 FQNEAQ.